Listed below are T cell receptor beta chains from one sample, sequenced in a study of patients and donors after allogeneic stem cell transplantation. Via MiXCR, TCRdb re-called the RT-PCR reads, giving one row per CDR3 protein. The table records roughly 940,000 distinct CDR3 sequences, 15% to 20% of them present only once. The sample comprised blood, either unsorted or a sorted T cell fraction (not recorded which). The receptor set was obtained from a human donor who was either an allogeneic HSCT recipient or a stem cell or donor lymphocyte infusion donor (not recorded which). It is not recorded whose cells these are; they may come from a transplant donor. Both conserved end residues are part of each CDR3. A D gene is named only where the DNA matches it firmly. The listing skips clone size in some rows; elsewhere it reads once, few, many or a size class.

size | J | V | D | CDR3 | DNA
. | TRBJ2-1 | TRBV11-2 | . | CASSLSRGPRNEQFF | TGTGCCAGCAGCCTCAGCCGGGGCCCTAGGAATGAGCAGTTCTTC
. | TRBJ2-5 | TRBV24-1 | . | CATSLRGSETQYF | TGTGCCACCAGTTTGAGGGGTTCGGAGACCCAGTACTTC
. | TRBJ2-2 | TRBV20-1 | TRBD1 | CSARDSDRADTGELFF | TGCAGTGCTAGAGATAGCGACAGGGCCGACACCGGGGAGCTGTTTTTT
few | TRBJ1-2 | TRBV25-1 | . | CASSDPPRGDGYTF | TGTGCCAGCAGCGATCCCCCGAGGGGTGATGGCTACACCTTC
. | TRBJ1-2 | TRBV4-3 | . | CASSQAGKNYGYTF | TGCGCCAGCAGCCAAGCGGGGAAGAACTATGGCTACACCTTC
few | TRBJ2-3 | TRBV24-1 | . | CATSVARQSTDTQYF | TGTGCCACCAGTGTGGCCAGACAAAGCACAGATACGCAGTATTTT
few | TRBJ2-7 | TRBV12-3/TRBV12-4 | TRBD2 | CASRRSGRSYEQYF | TGTGCCAGCAGGCGTAGCGGGAGAAGCTACGAGCAGTACTTC
few | TRBJ1-3 | TRBV12-3/TRBV12-4 | . | CASIFWEDSSGNTIYF | TGTGCCAGCATATTTTGGGAGGACAGCTCTGGAAACACCATATATTTT
few | TRBJ2-3 | TRBV6-5 | TRBD2 | CASSSHPSGGADTQYF | TGTGCCAGCAGTTCACATCCTAGCGGGGGGGCAGATACGCAGTATTTT
few | TRBJ2-1 | TRBV5-1 | . | CASSPGGAGFSYNEQFF | TGCGCCAGCAGTCCTGGGGGGGCGGGCTTTTCCTACAATGAGCAGTTCTTC
few | TRBJ2-1 | TRBV7-9 | TRBD2 | CASKVAGGPIEQFF | TGTGCCAGCAAGGTGGCGGGAGGGCCTATTGAGCAGTTCTTC
few | TRBJ2-7 | TRBV20-1 | TRBD2 | CSATGLADYEQYF | TGCAGTGCCACGGGACTAGCGGACTACGAGCAGTACTTC
. | TRBJ1-6 | TRBV30 | TRBD1 | CAWSVDRDYNSPLHF | TGTGCCTGGAGTGTTGACAGGGATTATAATTCACCCCTCCACTTT
. | TRBJ2-7 | TRBV13 | TRBD1 | CASSSYGTEAYEQYF | TGTGCCAGCAGCTCTTATGGGACAGAGGCCTACGAGCAGTACTTC
. | TRBJ1-2 | TRBV20-1 | TRBD1 | CSARAPGQGLDGYTF | TGCAGTGCTAGAGCACCGGGACAGGGTTTGGATGGCTACACCTTC
. | TRBJ2-3 | TRBV2 | TRBD2 | CASSDRTSGGTDTQYF | TGTGCCAGCAGTGACCGGACTAGCGGGGGCACAGATACGCAGTATTTT
. | TRBJ1-5 | TRBV7-6 | . | CASSLGRSGVNQPQHF | TGTGCCAGCAGCTTAGGGCGTAGCGGGGTGAATCAGCCCCAGCATTTT
. | TRBJ1-3 | TRBV5-4 | . | CASSLERGGVPTSGNTIYF | TGTGCCAGCAGCTTGGAACGCGGGGGGGTTCCTACCTCTGGAAACACCATATATTTT
. | TRBJ2-2 | TRBV25-1 | . | CASRRLSGELFF | TGTGCCAGCAGGAGGTTGTCGGGGGAGCTGTTTTTT
many | TRBJ1-4 | TRBV5-1 | . | CASSLEGRTNEKLFF | TGCGCCAGCAGCTTGGAAGGGAGGACTAATGAAAAACTGTTTTTT
many | TRBJ2-1 | TRBV28 | . | CASSHLFDRYNEQFF | TGTGCCAGCAGTCACCTCTTCGACCGATACAATGAGCAGTTCTTC
many | TRBJ1-1 | TRBV12-3/TRBV12-4 | TRBD1 | CASSFPRQGRGDEAFF | TGTGCCAGCAGTTTCCCTCGACAGGGAAGGGGTGATGAAGCTTTCTTT
. | TRBJ2-1 | TRBV25-1 | . | CASSLPGLSSYNEQFF | TGTGCCAGCAGTCTCCCAGGCCTGAGCTCCTACAATGAGCAGTTCTTC
. | TRBJ1-1 | TRBV11-2 | . | CASSASMGRGRNTEAFF | TGTGCCAGCAGCGCCTCAATGGGACGGGGGAGGAACACTGAAGCTTTCTTT
. | TRBJ2-7 | TRBV12-3/TRBV12-4 | . | CASSLIGSARGEQYF | TGTGCCAGCAGTTTAATCGGGTCAGCTCGGGGCGAGCAGTACTTC
. | TRBJ2-3 | TRBV20-1 | TRBD1 | CSASRGDRADTQYF | TGCAGTGCTAGCAGGGGGGACAGGGCCGATACGCAGTATTTT
. | TRBJ1-3 | TRBV12-3/TRBV12-4 | . | CASRPSGDSGNTIYF | TGTGCCAGCAGACCTTCCGGGGACTCTGGAAACACCATATATTTT
. | TRBJ2-1 | TRBV11-1 | TRBD2 | CASSLAGTGGPVEFF | TGTGCCAGCAGCTTAGCAGGGACGGGAGGGCCGGTCGAGTTCTTC
. | TRBJ1-1 | TRBV10-3 | TRBD1 | CAMGQGVNTEAFF | TGTGCCATGGGACAGGGGGTGAACACTGAAGCTTTCTTT
. | TRBJ2-7 | TRBV15 | TRBD1 | CATSRGQTYEQYF | TGTGCCACCAGCAGGGGACAGACCTACGAGCAGTACTTC
few | TRBJ2-1 | TRBV27 | TRBD2 | CASRKPGLADNEQFF | TGTGCCAGCAGAAAACCGGGACTAGCGGACAATGAGCAGTTCTTC
few | TRBJ2-7 | TRBV20-1 | TRBD1 | CSARTSTGHPYEQYF | TGCAGTGCTAGAACTTCGACAGGGCACCCCTACGAGCAGTACTTC
. | TRBJ2-7 | TRBV9 | TRBD1 | CASSVEGATYEQYF | TGTGCCAGCAGCGTAGAGGGGGCCACCTACGAGCAGTACTTC
. | TRBJ2-3 | TRBV20-1 | . | CSARDSRTGTDTQYF | TGCAGTGCTAGAGATTCGAGAACTGGCACAGATACGCAGTATTTT
. | TRBJ2-4 | TRBV25-1 | TRBD1 | CASSGTGNNIQYF | TGTGCCAGCAGTGGGACAGGGAATAACATTCAGTACTTC
few | TRBJ1-2 | TRBV20-1 | TRBD1 | CSGGKGTGGAYGYTF | TGCAGTGGTGGGAAGGGAACAGGGGGCGCCTATGGCTACACCTTC
few | TRBJ1-2 | TRBV19 | . | CASSIEGYGYTF | TGTGCCAGTAGTATCGAGGGATATGGCTACACCTTC
many | TRBJ2-7 | TRBV12-3/TRBV12-4 | TRBD1 | CASSPTGVYEQYF | TGTGCCAGCAGTCCTACAGGGGTATACGAGCAGTACTTC
few | TRBJ2-7 | TRBV7-2 | TRBD2 | CASSLVRESSYEQYF | TGTGCCAGCAGCTTAGTGCGGGAGAGCTCCTACGAGCAGTACTTC
few | TRBJ2-5 | TRBV29-1 | TRBD2 | CSVDREGAETQYF | TGCAGCGTTGACCGGGAGGGCGCGGAGACCCAGTACTTC
many | TRBJ2-6 | TRBV4-2 | . | CASSHGAGANVLTF | TGTGCCAGCAGCCATGGGGCTGGGGCCAACGTCCTGACTTTC
few | TRBJ2-2 | TRBV29-1 | . | CSGRRGARNTGELFF | TGCAGCGGACGAAGGGGGGCGAGGAACACCGGGGAGCTGTTTTTT
few | TRBJ2-1 | TRBV4-1 | . | CASQTAYNEQFF | TGCGCCAGTCAGACGGCCTACAATGAGCAGTTCTTC
. | TRBJ2-1 | TRBV27 | . | CASSSDGEAYNEQFF | TGTGCCAGCAGTTCGGACGGGGAGGCATACAATGAGCAGTTCTTC